A selection of T cell receptor beta chains follows, all from one sample in a study of blood T cells in healthy people across ages. From the 5' RACE reads, TCRdb called clonotypes with MiXCR, one entry per CDR3 protein. The sample contains about 570,000 distinct CDR3 sequences, 27% of which appear only once. Specimen: blood. The receptors originated from an older woman in good health. The CDR3 runs from the conserved cysteine through the conserved F or W. A D gene is named only where the DNA matches it firmly. Clone size is not always given. Where it is, it says once, few, many or a class for expanded clones.

length: 17; D: TRBD2; V: TRBV24-1; J: TRBJ2-1; size: few; CDR3: CATSDSLTSGGKDEQFF; DNA: TGTGCCACCAGTGATTCCCTAACTAGCGGGGGGAAAGATGAGCAGTTCTTC
length: 16; D: TRBD2; V: TRBV7-7; J: TRBJ2-1; size: .; CDR3: CASSIGLAGANNEQFF; DNA: TGTGCCAGCAGCATCGGACTAGCGGGGGCCAACAATGAGCAGTTCTTC
length: 12; D: .; V: TRBV29-1; J: TRBJ1-2; size: few; CDR3: CSAGQRLYGYTF; DNA: TGCAGCGCTGGACAGAGACTCTATGGCTACACCTTC
length: 15; D: .; V: TRBV5-1; J: TRBJ2-6; size: few; CDR3: CASSFGGAGANVLTF; DNA: TGCGCCAGCAGCTTCGGGGGCGCCGGGGCCAACGTCCTGACTTTC
length: 17; D: TRBD2; V: TRBV20-1; J: TRBJ2-1; size: .; CDR3: CSARDLRTSGGSNEQFF; DNA: TGCAGTGCTAGAGACCTAAGGACTAGCGGGGGTTCCAATGAGCAGTTCTTC
length: 15; D: TRBD1; V: TRBV24-1; J: TRBJ1-4; size: few; CDR3: CATSDPGTGNEKLFF; DNA: TGTGCCACCAGTGATCCCGGGACAGGGAATGAAAAACTGTTTTTT
length: 15; D: TRBD2; V: TRBV5-1; J: TRBJ2-1; size: many; CDR3: CASSLVAGGFDEQFF; DNA: TGCGCCAGCAGCTTGGTAGCGGGGGGGTTTGATGAGCAGTTCTTC
length: 19; D: TRBD2; V: TRBV7-2; J: TRBJ2-3; size: .; CDR3: CASRPPGLAGVLRIDTQYF; DNA: TGTGCCAGCAGGCCACCGGGACTAGCGGGGGTGCTTCGGATAGATACGCAGTATTTT
length: 15; D: TRBD1; V: TRBV20-1; J: TRBJ1-5; size: few; CDR3: CSARGTGISNQPQHF; DNA: TGCAGTGCCAGGGGGACAGGGATTAGCAATCAGCCCCAGCATTTT
length: 14; D: TRBD2; V: TRBV10-3; J: TRBJ2-1; size: .; CDR3: CAITTLAGGGEQFF; DNA: TGTGCCATCACCACACTAGCGGGGGGCGGTGAGCAGTTCTTC
length: 12; D: .; V: TRBV29-1; J: TRBJ1-1; size: few; CDR3: CSVDSAGAEAFF; DNA: TGCAGCGTTGATTCTGCCGGGGCTGAAGCTTTCTTT
length: 12; D: .; V: TRBV7-9; J: TRBJ1-1; size: few; CDR3: CAAGVQNTEAFF; DNA: TGTGCCGCAGGGGTACAGAACACTGAAGCTTTCTTT
length: 15; D: TRBD2; V: TRBV6-2/TRBV6-3; J: TRBJ2-2; size: .; CDR3: CASSPTSDGAGELFF; DNA: TGTGCCAGCAGTCCTACTAGCGACGGGGCCGGGGAGCTGTTTTTT
length: 15; D: .; V: TRBV7-2; J: TRBJ1-5; size: few; CDR3: CASSLRIQGGQPQHF; DNA: TGTGCCAGCAGCTTACGAATACAGGGCGGTCAGCCCCAGCATTTT
length: 17; D: .; V: TRBV7-2; J: TRBJ1-1; size: .; CDR3: CASTKKGGAMSNTEAFF; DNA: TGTGCCAGCACCAAAAAGGGGGGGGCCATGTCGAACACTGAAGCTTTCTTT
length: 13; D: .; V: TRBV10-3; J: TRBJ1-4; size: few; CDR3: CAISGQDSEKLFF; DNA: TGTGCCATCAGTGGTCAGGACAGCGAAAAACTGTTTTTT
length: 15; D: .; V: TRBV27; J: TRBJ2-2; size: .; CDR3: CASSPGTFGGGELFF; DNA: TGTGCCAGCAGTCCTGGGACTTTCGGTGGCGGGGAGCTGTTTTTT
length: 13; D: TRBD1; V: TRBV28; J: TRBJ2-7; size: once; CDR3: CASSLLAGGDPNF; DNA: TGTGCCAGCAGTTTATTGGCAGGGGGCGACCCCAACTTC
length: 16; D: TRBD2; V: TRBV12-3/TRBV12-4; J: TRBJ2-5; size: few; CDR3: CAISLRSGGVQETQYF; DNA: TGTGCCATCAGTTTAAGAAGCGGGGGAGTCCAAGAGACCCAGTATTTC
length: 14; D: TRBD1; V: TRBV7-9; J: TRBJ1-5; size: few; CDR3: CASSRGDRYQPQHF; DNA: TGTGCCAGCAGCCGAGGGGACAGATATCAGCCCCAGCATTTT
length: 15; D: .; V: TRBV6-5; J: TRBJ1-3; size: few; CDR3: CASSYSSRVGNTIYF; DNA: TGTGCCAGCAGTTACTCTTCCAGGGTCGGAAACACCATATATTTT
length: 14; D: .; V: TRBV11-2; J: TRBJ2-1; size: .; CDR3: CASSLPGSYNEHFF; DNA: TGTGCCAGCAGCTTGCCGGGCTCCTACAATGAGCACTTCTTC
length: 13; D: .; V: TRBV7-2; J: TRBJ2-2; size: .; CDR3: CASSFVGGGELFF; DNA: TGTGCCAGCAGCTTCGTAGGGGGCGGGGAGCTGTTTTTT
length: 17; D: .; V: TRBV24-1; J: TRBJ2-5; size: .; CDR3: CATSDQPRSGTRETQYF; DNA: TGTGCCACCAGTGACCAACCTAGGTCAGGGACAAGGGAGACCCAGTACTTC
length: 15; D: .; V: TRBV12-3/TRBV12-4; J: TRBJ2-3; size: few; CDR3: CASSWGRGRTDTQYF; DNA: TGTGCCAGCAGTTGGGGGCGGGGACGCACAGATACGCAGTATTTT
length: 12; D: .; V: TRBV20-1; J: TRBJ2-3; size: few; CDR3: CSARDEADTQYF; DNA: TGCAGTGCTAGAGATGAGGCAGATACGCAGTATTTT
length: 13; D: .; V: TRBV18; J: TRBJ2-2; size: once; CDR3: CASSFQETGELFF; DNA: TGTGCCAGCTCGTTCCAGGAAACCGGGGAGCTGTTTTTT
length: 15; D: TRBD1; V: TRBV9; J: TRBJ2-1; size: few; CDR3: CASSSGTGSYGEQFF; DNA: TGTGCCAGCAGCTCAGGGACAGGGAGTTACGGTGAGCAGTTCTTC
length: 16; D: .; V: TRBV7-3; J: TRBJ1-4; size: .; CDR3: CASSLNGRVGNEKLFF; DNA: TGTGCCAGCAGCTTAAACGGCCGGGTTGGAAATGAAAAACTGTTTTTT
length: 19; D: TRBD1; V: TRBV7-2; J: TRBJ1-4; size: once; CDR3: CASSSGLFGTVPTNEKLFF; DNA: TGTGCCAGCAGCTCAGGACTCTTCGGGACAGTACCAACTAATGAAAAACTGTTTTTT
length: 14; D: TRBD1; V: TRBV6-2/TRBV6-3; J: TRBJ2-5; size: few; CDR3: CASGLGTGQETQYF; DNA: TGTGCCAGCGGATTGGGGACAGGGCAAGAGACCCAGTACTTC
length: 13; D: .; V: TRBV21-1; J: TRBJ1-1; size: .; CDR3: CASPNRGLVEAFF; DNA: TGTGCCAGCCCAAACAGGGGATTGGTTGAAGCTTTCTTT
length: 15; D: .; V: TRBV12-3/TRBV12-4; J: TRBJ2-3; size: .; CDR3: CASNSKRSGLDTQYF; DNA: TGTGCCAGCAATTCGAAGCGCAGCGGGTTAGATACGCAGTATTTT
length: 15; D: TRBD1; V: TRBV7-8; J: TRBJ1-4; size: .; CDR3: CASSLRGQVREKLFF; DNA: TGTGCCAGCAGCTTACGCGGACAGGTTAGGGAAAAACTGTTTTTT
length: 16; D: TRBD1; V: TRBV7-2; J: TRBJ2-7; size: .; CDR3: CASSLADRPSSYEQYF; DNA: TGTGCCAGCAGCTTAGCGGACAGGCCAAGCTCCTACGAGCAGTACTTC
length: 13; D: .; V: TRBV4-3; J: TRBJ2-7; size: many; CDR3: CASSQGGSYEQYF; DNA: TGCGCCAGCAGCCAAGGGGGTTCCTACGAGCAGTACTTC
length: 17; D: TRBD1; V: TRBV7-2; J: TRBJ1-4; size: .; CDR3: CASSLGGTGELGEKLFF; DNA: TGTGCCAGCAGCTTAGGGGGGACAGGGGAGTTAGGTGAAAAACTGTTTTTT
length: 15; D: TRBD1; V: TRBV7-3; J: TRBJ2-1; size: .; CDR3: CASSFLGTGYNEQFF; DNA: TGTGCCAGCAGCTTTCTTGGGACAGGTTACAATGAGCAGTTCTTC
length: 15; D: TRBD1; V: TRBV18; J: TRBJ1-4; size: many; CDR3: CASSSGQATNEKLFF; DNA: TGTGCCAGCTCATCCGGACAGGCAACTAATGAAAAACTGTTTTTT
length: 14; D: TRBD1; V: TRBV4-2; J: TRBJ1-2; size: .; CDR3: CASSREGAGGGYTF; DNA: TGTGCCAGCAGCCGCGAGGGGGCAGGAGGGGGCTACACCTTC
length: 14; D: .; V: TRBV4-2; J: TRBJ2-3; size: many; CDR3: CASSQDGSTDTQYF; DNA: TGTGCCAGCAGCCAAGATGGAAGTACCGATACGCAGTATTTT
length: 14; D: TRBD1; V: TRBV9; J: TRBJ1-6; size: few; CDR3: CASSTGTGDSPLHF; DNA: TGTGCCAGCAGCACCGGGACAGGGGATTCACCCCTCCACTTT
length: 15; D: TRBD1; V: TRBV12-3/TRBV12-4; J: TRBJ1-2; size: .; CDR3: CASSLGTGRDYGYTF; DNA: TGTGCCAGCAGTTTGGGGACAGGGAGGGACTATGGCTACACCTTC
length: 13; D: .; V: TRBV25-1; J: TRBJ1-3; size: few; CDR3: CASSSPTRDTIYF; DNA: TGTGCCAGCAGTTCTCCCACTCGGGACACCATATATTTT
length: 13; D: TRBD1; V: TRBV12-3/TRBV12-4; J: TRBJ1-2; size: few; CDR3: CASKTGTGYGYTF; DNA: TGTGCCAGCAAGACAGGGACAGGTTATGGCTACACCTTC
length: 16; D: TRBD2; V: TRBV24-1; J: TRBJ2-1; size: few; CDR3: CATSDPRTSGVDEQFF; DNA: TGTGCCACCAGTGATCCGCGTACTAGCGGGGTGGATGAGCAGTTCTTC
length: 15; D: .; V: TRBV20-1; J: TRBJ2-7; size: .; CDR3: CSAGEQWLIGREQYF; DNA: TGCAGTGCTGGAGAACAGTGGCTGATCGGTCGCGAGCAGTACTTC
length: 19; D: TRBD1; V: TRBV4-3; J: TRBJ1-4; size: .; CDR3: CASSLDRGQGVVTNEKLFF; DNA: TGCGCCAGCAGCCTCGACAGGGGGCAGGGGGTAGTAACTAATGAAAAACTGTTTTTT
length: 17; D: .; V: TRBV5-6; J: TRBJ1-2; size: many; CDR3: CASSLAAWAFEAYGYTF; DNA: TGTGCCAGCAGCTTGGCCGCATGGGCCTTCGAAGCTTATGGCTACACCTTC
length: 17; D: TRBD2; V: TRBV7-2; J: TRBJ2-1; size: few; CDR3: CASRVTSGGASYNEQFF; DNA: TGTGCCAGCAGGGTAACTAGCGGGGGCGCCTCCTACAATGAGCAGTTCTTC
length: 17; D: .; V: TRBV18; J: TRBJ2-3; size: few; CDR3: CASSPFQAGSSTDTQYF; DNA: TGTGCCAGCTCACCATTCCAAGCGGGCTCTAGCACAGATACGCAGTATTTT
length: 16; D: .; V: TRBV5-1; J: TRBJ2-1; size: .; CDR3: CASSLLRLAKDNEQFF; DNA: TGCGCCAGCAGCTTGCTACGGCTAGCGAAAGACAATGAGCAGTTCTTC
length: 14; D: TRBD1; V: TRBV9; J: TRBJ2-5; size: few; CDR3: CASSADRGRETQYF; DNA: TGTGCCAGCAGCGCGGACAGGGGGAGAGAGACCCAGTACTTC
length: 14; D: TRBD1; V: TRBV12-3/TRBV12-4; J: TRBJ2-7; size: .; CDR3: CASSPGQGAREQYF; DNA: TGTGCCAGCTCGCCCGGACAGGGGGCAAGGGAGCAGTACTTC
length: 15; D: .; V: TRBV7-9; J: TRBJ1-4; size: .; CDR3: CASSAGTAYNEKLFF; DNA: TGTGCCAGCAGCGCCGGGACGGCTTATAATGAAAAACTGTTTTTT
length: 17; D: TRBD1; V: TRBV27; J: TRBJ1-4; size: .; CDR3: CASSFIAQGQSNEKLFF; DNA: TGTGCCAGCAGCTTTATCGCCCAGGGACAGAGTAATGAAAAACTGTTTTTT
length: 13; D: .; V: TRBV4-3; J: TRBJ1-2; size: .; CDR3: CASSHQGSYGYTF; DNA: TGCGCCAGCAGCCACCAGGGAAGCTATGGCTACACCTTC
length: 14; D: TRBD2; V: TRBV29-1; J: TRBJ2-1; size: .; CDR3: CSVTGLAGVNEQFF; DNA: TGCAGCGTTACGGGACTAGCGGGAGTGAACGAGCAGTTCTTC
length: 17; D: .; V: TRBV7-2; J: TRBJ1-1; size: .; CDR3: CASSLLPAHLMNTEAFF; DNA: TGTGCCAGCAGCCTTCTCCCGGCCCACTTGATGAACACTGAAGCTTTCTTT